A selection of T cell receptor beta chains follows, all from one sample in a study of T-cell reconstitution after alpha-beta-depleted transplantation in children. TCRdb reanalysed the PCR reads using MiXCR and keeps one entry per CDR3 protein. The sample contains under 50,000 distinct CDR3 sequences, around a tenth of which appear only once. This specimen consisted of PBMCs, mostly from graft donor cells, obtained 60 days after TCRalphabeta/CD19-depleted stem cell transplant. The source is a male patient between 2 and 15 years old who had a stem cell transplant for chronic granulomatous disease, so the T cells may come from the graft donor. CDR3s include the opening cysteine and the closing phenylalanine or tryptophan. A D gene is named only where the DNA matches it firmly. A row's size may be missing; if present it is once, few, many or a size class.

many	NA	TRBV12-3/TRBV12-4	15	TRBJ2-2	CASTTGGTDTGELFF	TGTGCCAGCACGACTGGGGGCACGGACACCGGGGAGCTGTTTTTT
NA	TRBD1	TRBV28	20	TRBJ1-5	CASSTYSGTGVVVSNQPQHF	TGTGCCAGCAGTACCTACTCGGGGACAGGGGTAGTTGTCAGCAATCAGCCCCAGCATTTT
many	NA	TRBV20-1	13	TRBJ2-1	CSARGYVYNEQFF	TGCAGTGCTAGAGGGTACGTTTACAATGAGCAGTTCTTC
NA	NA	TRBV23-1	15	TRBJ2-7	CASSQSQTSSYEQYF	TGCGCCAGCAGTCAATCGCAGACGTCGTCCTACGAGCAGTACTTC
many	NA	TRBV6-4	13	TRBJ2-2	CASSDTSTGELFF	TGTGCCAGCAGTGACACTAGCACCGGGGAGCTGTTTTTT
many	NA	TRBV3-1	14	TRBJ1-1	CASSLRGADTEAFF	TGTGCCAGCAGCCTTCGGGGGGCGGACACTGAAGCTTTCTTT
NA	NA	TRBV7-8	16	TRBJ1-4	CASSLPSMHRGEKLFF	TGTGCCAGCAGCTTACCCTCAATGCACCGGGGTGAAAAACTGTTTTTT
few	TRBD1	TRBV12-3/TRBV12-4	16	TRBJ1-4	CASSLTGQGRGEKLFF	TGTGCCAGCAGTTTAACCGGACAGGGAAGGGGAGAAAAACTGTTTTTT
many	TRBD1	TRBV6-5	16	TRBJ1-6	CASSYSGTGVRSPLHF	TGTGCCAGCAGTTACTCCGGGACAGGGGTACGGTCACCCCTCCACTTT
NA	NA	TRBV5-1	15	TRBJ2-5	CASSVPGQVQETQYF	TGCGCCAGCAGCGTACCGGGACAAGTCCAAGAGACCCAGTACTTC
few	TRBD1	TRBV6-5	15	TRBJ2-1	CASSYSGQGHDEQFF	TGTGCCAGCAGTTACTCGGGACAGGGGCACGATGAGCAGTTCTTC
large	NA	TRBV7-8	16	TRBJ2-5	CASSFDQAGFEETQYF	TGTGCCAGCAGTTTCGACCAAGCGGGTTTCGAGGAGACCCAGTACTTC
many	TRBD2	TRBV29-1	12	TRBJ2-5	CSILAVQETQYF	TGCAGCATACTAGCGGTCCAAGAGACCCAGTACTTC
many	NA	TRBV20-1	12	TRBJ2-2	CSARRRTGELFF	TGCAGTGCGAGGAGGAGGACCGGGGAGCTGTTTTTT
many	NA	TRBV12-3/TRBV12-4	16	TRBJ2-2	CASSHRGRGYTGELFF	TGTGCCAGCAGTCACCGGGGCCGGGGGTACACCGGGGAGCTGTTTTTT
many	NA	TRBV20-1	15	TRBJ2-3	CSATRFGGLTDTQYF	TGCAGTGCTACAAGGTTTGGCGGTCTCACAGATACGCAGTATTTT
many	NA	TRBV6-4	15	TRBJ2-3	CASSDGSMTTDTQYF	TGTGCCAGCAGTGACGGGTCGATGACAACAGATACGCAGTATTTT
many	TRBD2	TRBV6-5	16	TRBJ2-7	CASSYRALAAPYEQYF	TGTGCCAGCAGTTACAGGGCTCTAGCGGCCCCCTACGAGCAGTACTTC
many	NA	TRBV15	17	TRBJ2-3	CATSREGSVLGSDTQYF	TGTGCCACCAGCAGAGAGGGGTCAGTCTTGGGATCGGATACGCAGTATTTT
NA	TRBD2	TRBV27	16	TRBJ2-7	CASSLYTTSGQYEQYF	TGTGCCAGCAGTTTATATACGACTAGCGGACAATACGAGCAGTACTTC
few	TRBD1	TRBV6-1	14	TRBJ1-2	CASRDTGGAYGYTF	TGTGCCAGCAGAGATACAGGGGGCGCTTATGGCTACACCTTC
many	TRBD2	TRBV10-2	15	TRBJ2-5	CASSPTGRGGETQYF	TGCGCCAGCAGTCCAACCGGACGGGGAGGGGAGACCCAGTACTTC
medium-sized	NA	TRBV3-2	15	TRBJ2-1	CASSPSVSSYNEQFF	TGTGCCAGCAGTCCTAGCGTGAGCTCCTACAATGAGCAGTTCTTC
many	NA	TRBV7-2	14	TRBJ2-1	CASSLGPVDNEQFF	TGTGCCAGCAGCTTAGGGCCGGTAGACAATGAGCAGTTCTTC
NA	NA	TRBV7-6	16	TRBJ2-5	CASSLNLDGIQETQYF	TGTGCCAGCAGCTTAAACCTGGACGGGATTCAAGAGACCCAGTACTTC
many	NA	TRBV7-2	14	TRBJ2-7	CASSLDSASYEQYF	TGTGCCAGCAGCTTAGACTCTGCCTCCTACGAGCAGTACTTC
NA	NA	TRBV12-3/TRBV12-4	13	TRBJ1-6	CASTISGVLPLHF	TGTGCCAGCACCATATCAGGGGTCCTTCCCCTCCACTTT
many	NA	TRBV11-1	18	TRBJ2-6	CASSFKVAASSGANVLTF	TGTGCCAGCAGCTTTAAGGTAGCGGCCTCTTCTGGGGCCAACGTCCTGACTTTC
many	TRBD2	TRBV7-9	14	TRBJ2-7	CASSRPSGRYEQYF	TGTGCCAGCAGCCGACCTAGCGGCCGCTACGAGCAGTACTTC
many	NA	TRBV29-1	14	TRBJ2-7	CSVQRGGADFEQYF	TGCAGCGTCCAGAGGGGGGGGGCGGACTTCGAGCAGTACTTC
few	NA	TRBV25-1	14	TRBJ2-3	CASSGFNRTDTQYF	TGTGCCAGCTCGGGCTTTAACCGCACAGATACGCAGTATTTT
few	TRBD1	TRBV19	14	TRBJ2-7	CASSMRDRDYEQYF	TGTGCCAGTAGTATGCGGGACAGGGACTACGAGCAGTACTTC
few	NA	TRBV20-1	16	TRBJ1-1	CSARGRIERVNTEAFF	TGCAGTGCTAGAGGAAGGATTGAGAGAGTGAACACTGAAGCTTTCTTT
many	TRBD1	TRBV6-5	17	TRBJ2-3	CASRNSGTGARTDTQYF	TGTGCCAGCAGAAACTCCGGGACAGGGGCGCGCACAGATACGCAGTATTTT
NA	NA	TRBV2	12	TRBJ1-2	CASSEGNYGYTF	TGTGCCAGCAGTGAGGGGAACTATGGCTACACCTTC
many	TRBD2	TRBV20-1	15	TRBJ2-1	CSARPLAGSYNEQFF	TGCAGTGCTAGACCCCTAGCGGGATCCTACAATGAGCAGTTCTTC
many	TRBD2	TRBV11-3	15	TRBJ2-1	CASSFRGGSFDEQFF	TGTGCCAGCAGCTTTCGTGGCGGGAGTTTCGATGAGCAGTTCTTC
many	NA	TRBV7-2	15	TRBJ2-4	CASSGSGLAKNIQYF	TGTGCCAGCAGCGGTAGCGGATTAGCCAAAAACATTCAGTACTTC
many	NA	TRBV28	13	TRBJ1-2	CASSFKAIRGYTF	TGTGCCAGCAGTTTCAAGGCGATCAGGGGCTACACCTTC
many	TRBD2	TRBV12-3/TRBV12-4	16	TRBJ2-2	CASSLTGRVNTGELFF	TGTGCCAGCAGTTTAACCGGGAGGGTAAACACCGGGGAGCTGTTTTTT
many	NA	TRBV29-1	13	TRBJ1-4	CSVVSPTNEKLFF	TGCAGCGTTGTTTCTCCGACTAATGAAAAACTGTTTTTT
many	TRBD1	TRBV6-1	15	TRBJ2-7	CASTPETGNVREQYF	TGTGCCAGCACCCCTGAGACAGGGAACGTCCGCGAGCAGTACTTC
many	NA	TRBV21-1	17	TRBJ2-4	CASSKGGSLLAKNIQYF	TGTGCCAGCAGCAAAGGTGGGAGTTTACTAGCCAAAAACATTCAGTACTTC
many	NA	TRBV7-6	13	TRBJ1-1	CASSFQGGTEAFF	TGTGCCAGCAGCTTTCAAGGGGGCACTGAAGCTTTCTTT